These T cell receptor beta chains were read from a single sample in a study of OX40 agonist ivuxolimab in advanced cancers. TCRdb's copy holds only in-frame clones and misses some; the assay was immunoSEQ multiplex PCR. The sample records roughly 32,000 clones, around 90% being singletons. This material consisted of CD4+ or CD8+ T cells sorted from blood, taken in a trial of the OX40 agonist ivuxolimab. Receptors originate from an adult with an advanced solid tumor such as melanoma, head and neck, liver or kidney cancer. The CDR3 runs from the conserved cysteine through the conserved F or W. Each record gives: D gene, J gene, V gene, clone size, CDR3 protein, CDR3 DNA. A D gene is named only where the DNA matches it firmly. Clone size, where shown, is once, few, many, or a class for clones that have expanded.

D gene: -
J gene: TRBJ2-3
V gene: TRBV11-2
clone size: -
CDR3 protein: CASNQDRGRVDTQYF
CDR3 DNA: TGTGCCAGCAACCAAGATCGGGGGAGAGTGGATACGCAGTATTTT

D gene: -
J gene: TRBJ2-1
V gene: TRBV9
clone size: -
CDR3 protein: CASSVGGGDYNEQFF
CDR3 DNA: TGTGCCAGCAGCGTAGGGGGCGGGGACTACAATGAGCAGTTCTTC

D gene: -
J gene: TRBJ2-5
V gene: TRBV10-3
clone size: -
CDR3 protein: CAISESGTEETQYF
CDR3 DNA: TGTGCCATCAGTGAGTCGGGGACGGAAGAGACCCAGTACTTC

D gene: -
J gene: TRBJ2-5
V gene: TRBV5-1
clone size: -
CDR3 protein: CASRQAVQETQYF
CDR3 DNA: TGCGCCAGCAGACAGGCAGTACAAGAGACCCAGTACTTC

D gene: -
J gene: TRBJ1-5
V gene: TRBV18
clone size: -
CDR3 protein: CASSPEGPNQPQHF
CDR3 DNA: TGTGCCAGCTCACCGGAGGGGCCCAATCAGCCCCAGCATTTT

D gene: -
J gene: TRBJ2-2
V gene: TRBV30
clone size: -
CDR3 protein: CAWSVVLTGELFF
CDR3 DNA: TGTGCCTGGAGTGTAGTCCTCACCGGGGAGCTGTTTTTT

D gene: -
J gene: TRBJ2-7
V gene: TRBV11-3
clone size: -
CDR3 protein: CASSSNGYEQYF
CDR3 DNA: TGTGCCAGCAGCTCGAATGGCTACGAGCAGTACTTC

D gene: TRBD1
J gene: TRBJ1-4
V gene: TRBV27
clone size: -
CDR3 protein: CASSPGTGGNEKLFF
CDR3 DNA: TGTGCCAGCAGTCCAGGGACAGGGGGGAATGAAAAACTGTTTTTT

D gene: -
J gene: TRBJ2-7
V gene: TRBV27
clone size: once
CDR3 protein: CASSLSWGGSEQYF
CDR3 DNA: TGTGCCAGCAGTTTATCATGGGGAGGTTCCGAGCAGTACTTC

D gene: TRBD2
J gene: TRBJ2-3
V gene: TRBV9
clone size: -
CDR3 protein: CASSLIAGEDTQYF
CDR3 DNA: TGTGCCAGCAGCCTCATAGCGGGGGAAGATACGCAGTATTTT

D gene: TRBD1
J gene: TRBJ1-2
V gene: TRBV4-2
clone size: -
CDR3 protein: CASSPPGQGGYGYTF
CDR3 DNA: TGTGCCAGCAGCCCTCCGGGACAGGGCGGCTATGGCTACACCTTC

D gene: -
J gene: TRBJ2-7
V gene: TRBV7-9
clone size: -
CDR3 protein: CASSLAGGSYEQYF
CDR3 DNA: TGTGCCAGCAGCTTAGCGGGAGGCTCCTACGAGCAGTACTTC

D gene: TRBD1
J gene: TRBJ2-3
V gene: TRBV9
clone size: -
CDR3 protein: CASSFEGGGTDTQYF
CDR3 DNA: TGTGCCAGCAGCTTCGAAGGGGGCGGCACAGATACGCAGTATTTT

D gene: -
J gene: TRBJ1-6
V gene: TRBV14
clone size: few
CDR3 protein: CASSQDPGSPLHF
CDR3 DNA: TGTGCCAGCAGCCAAGATCCGGGTTCACCCCTCCACTTT

D gene: -
J gene: TRBJ2-3
V gene: TRBV2
clone size: -
CDR3 protein: CASSEKGNTDTQYF
CDR3 DNA: TGTGCCAGCAGTGAGAAGGGGAACACAGATACGCAGTATTTT

D gene: -
J gene: TRBJ1-1
V gene: TRBV6-1
clone size: -
CDR3 protein: CASSGVEAFF
CDR3 DNA: TGTGCCAGCAGTGGGGTCGAAGCTTTCTTT

D gene: TRBD2
J gene: TRBJ2-5
V gene: TRBV7-2
clone size: once
CDR3 protein: CASSLVPAGGQETQYF
CDR3 DNA: TGTGCCAGCAGCTTAGTTCCAGCGGGGGGCCAAGAGACCCAGTACTTC

D gene: -
J gene: TRBJ2-1
V gene: TRBV25-1
clone size: once
CDR3 protein: CASSDYSYNEQFF
CDR3 DNA: TGTGCCAGCAGTGACTACTCCTACAATGAGCAGTTCTTC

D gene: -
J gene: TRBJ2-7
V gene: TRBV4-1
clone size: -
CDR3 protein: CASSPIQGSGSYEQYF
CDR3 DNA: TGCGCCAGCAGCCCCATTCAGGGTTCTGGGTCCTACGAGCAGTACTTC

D gene: -
J gene: TRBJ1-6
V gene: TRBV7-2
clone size: -
CDR3 protein: CASSYGTEQSSYNSPLHF
CDR3 DNA: TGTGCCAGCAGCTACGGGACGGAGCAGAGCTCCTATAATTCACCCCTCCACTTT

D gene: TRBD1
J gene: TRBJ1-4
V gene: TRBV18
clone size: -
CDR3 protein: CASSPGQLNEKLFF
CDR3 DNA: TGTGCCAGCTCACCGGGACAGCTTAATGAAAAACTGTTTTTT

D gene: TRBD1
J gene: TRBJ1-2
V gene: TRBV6-5
clone size: -
CDR3 protein: CASSYGQGASGYTF
CDR3 DNA: TGTGCCAGCAGTTACGGGCAGGGGGCGAGCGGCTACACCTTC

D gene: -
J gene: TRBJ2-2
V gene: TRBV6-5
clone size: few
CDR3 protein: CASSYSTGTGELFF
CDR3 DNA: TGTGCCAGCAGTTACTCGACGGGGACCGGGGAGCTGTTTTTT

D gene: TRBD2
J gene: TRBJ2-3
V gene: TRBV18
clone size: -
CDR3 protein: CASSPLAGGGSADTQYF
CDR3 DNA: TGTGCCAGCTCACCGCTAGCGGGGGGCGGGTCGGCAGATACGCAGTATTTT

D gene: TRBD2
J gene: TRBJ2-1
V gene: TRBV7-6
clone size: -
CDR3 protein: CASSLALTPGLANEQFF
CDR3 DNA: TGTGCCAGCAGCTTAGCTTTGACGCCGGGACTAGCCAATGAGCAGTTCTTC

D gene: -
J gene: TRBJ2-5
V gene: TRBV28
clone size: few
CDR3 protein: CASSLGETQYF
CDR3 DNA: TGTGCCAGCAGTCTGGGGGAGACCCAGTACTTC

D gene: TRBD2
J gene: TRBJ2-7
V gene: TRBV4-2
clone size: few
CDR3 protein: CASSQGRRGGTYEQYF
CDR3 DNA: TGTGCCAGCAGCCAGGGGCGGCGGGGGGGAACCTACGAGCAGTACTTC

D gene: -
J gene: TRBJ1-5
V gene: TRBV7-9
clone size: -
CDR3 protein: CASSLDTTVYSNQPQHF
CDR3 DNA: TGTGCCAGCAGCTTAGACACCACCGTCTATAGCAATCAGCCCCAGCATTTT

D gene: TRBD2
J gene: TRBJ2-3
V gene: TRBV30
clone size: many
CDR3 protein: CAWSGAGGRTDTQYF
CDR3 DNA: TGTGCCTGGAGTGGAGCGGGGGGCCGCACAGATACGCAGTATTTT

D gene: TRBD1
J gene: TRBJ2-7
V gene: TRBV27
clone size: -
CDR3 protein: CASSLWTGGYEQYF
CDR3 DNA: TGTGCCAGCAGTCTTTGGACAGGGGGCTACGAGCAGTACTTC

D gene: -
J gene: TRBJ1-1
V gene: TRBV30
clone size: -
CDR3 protein: CAWSVRGRRNTEAFF
CDR3 DNA: TGTGCCTGGAGTGTCCGGGGTCGGAGGAACACTGAAGCTTTCTTT

D gene: -
J gene: TRBJ1-2
V gene: TRBV9
clone size: -
CDR3 protein: CASSTITNGADTF
CDR3 DNA: TGTGCCAGCAGCACGATCACGAACGGGGCAGACACCTTC

D gene: -
J gene: TRBJ2-7
V gene: TRBV7-9
clone size: -
CDR3 protein: CASSLVGGGPTYEQYF
CDR3 DNA: TGTGCCAGCAGCTTAGTAGGGGGGGGGCCCACCTACGAGCAGTACTTC

D gene: TRBD1
J gene: TRBJ2-2
V gene: TRBV27
clone size: -
CDR3 protein: CASSPGQGGGELFF
CDR3 DNA: TGTGCCAGCAGTCCGGGACAGGGGGGCGGGGAGCTGTTTTTT

D gene: -
J gene: TRBJ2-7
V gene: TRBV19
clone size: -
CDR3 protein: CASSRKPGQYYEQYF
CDR3 DNA: TGTGCCAGTAGTAGAAAACCGGGCCAATACTACGAGCAGTACTTC

D gene: -
J gene: TRBJ1-5
V gene: TRBV19
clone size: -
CDR3 protein: CASSIVRSNQPQHF
CDR3 DNA: TGTGCCAGTAGTATAGTAAGGAGCAATCAGCCCCAGCATTTT

D gene: TRBD2
J gene: TRBJ2-7
V gene: TRBV4-3
clone size: once
CDR3 protein: CASSQSVAGGPGEQYF
CDR3 DNA: TGCGCCAGCAGCCAATCGGTAGCGGGGGGGCCTGGCGAGCAGTACTTC

D gene: TRBD1
J gene: TRBJ2-7
V gene: TRBV7-2
clone size: -
CDR3 protein: CASSLVPGQSYEQYF
CDR3 DNA: TGTGCCAGCAGCTTAGTACCGGGACAGTCCTACGAGCAGTACTTC

D gene: -
J gene: TRBJ2-1
V gene: TRBV28
clone size: -
CDR3 protein: CASKDGVKNDEQFF
CDR3 DNA: TGTGCCAGCAAGGACGGGGTTAAAAATGATGAGCAGTTCTTC

D gene: TRBD1
J gene: TRBJ2-6
V gene: TRBV25-1
clone size: -
CDR3 protein: CASSVQGVGANVLTF
CDR3 DNA: TGTGCCAGCAGTGTACAGGGGGTGGGGGCCAACGTCCTGACTTTC

D gene: -
J gene: TRBJ1-2
V gene: TRBV10-3
clone size: -
CDR3 protein: CAIRSGSDYGYTF
CDR3 DNA: TGTGCCATCAGGAGTGGCTCAGACTATGGCTACACCTTC

D gene: TRBD2
J gene: TRBJ2-1
V gene: TRBV7-8
clone size: -
CDR3 protein: CASTGGGHNEQFF
CDR3 DNA: TGTGCCAGCACCGGGGGGGGCCACAATGAGCAGTTCTTC